What follows is one T cell receptor beta chain and its context. Primers for the PCR totalled 60 Vbeta and 13 Jbeta. Generated by immunoSEQ multiplex PCR, the TCRdb table keeps only in-frame clones and is missing some. Of 150,000 to 200,000 clones in the sample, about 78% are singletons; the top ten hold approximately 2.5%. The sample belongs to a study of cytomegalovirus exposure and HLA in healthy donors. With 6 bases clipped from V and 4 bases from J, the junction kept 7 bases outside the gene matches. CDR1 MDHEN and CDR2 SYDVKM come from the germline V gene. CDR3 length: 14 residues. The V and J genes are TRBV28 and TRBJ2-7, with 9 positions matching TRBD2. Sample: PBMCs. The TCR originated in a man between 60 and 75 years old in good health and CMV-seronegative. The CDR3 DNA is TGTGCCAGCAGGTCGCCTAGCGGGAAATACGAGCAGTACTTC. This translates into CASRSPSGKYEQYF.